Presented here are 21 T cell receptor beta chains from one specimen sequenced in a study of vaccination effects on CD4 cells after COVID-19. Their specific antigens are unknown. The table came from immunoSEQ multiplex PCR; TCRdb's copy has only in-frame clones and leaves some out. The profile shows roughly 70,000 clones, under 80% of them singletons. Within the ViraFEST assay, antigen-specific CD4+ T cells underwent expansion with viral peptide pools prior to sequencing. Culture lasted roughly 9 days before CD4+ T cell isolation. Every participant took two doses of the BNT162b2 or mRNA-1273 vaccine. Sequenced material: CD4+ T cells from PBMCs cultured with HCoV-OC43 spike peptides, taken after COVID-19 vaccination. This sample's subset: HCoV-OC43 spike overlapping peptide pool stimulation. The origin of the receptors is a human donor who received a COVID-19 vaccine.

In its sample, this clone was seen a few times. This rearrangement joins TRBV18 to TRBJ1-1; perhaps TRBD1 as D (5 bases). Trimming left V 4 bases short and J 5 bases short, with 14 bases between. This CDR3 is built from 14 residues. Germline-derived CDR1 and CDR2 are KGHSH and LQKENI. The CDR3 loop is CASSRPTGGTEAFF. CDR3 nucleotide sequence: TGTGCCAGCTCACGTCCGACGGGGGGGACTGAAGCTTTCTTT.

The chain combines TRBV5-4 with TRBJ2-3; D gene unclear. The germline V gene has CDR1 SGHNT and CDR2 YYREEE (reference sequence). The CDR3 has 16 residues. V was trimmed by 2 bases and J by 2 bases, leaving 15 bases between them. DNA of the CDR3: TGTGCCAGCAGCTTCATGACCGGAACTTACACAGATACGCAGTATTTT. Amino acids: CASSFMTGTYTDTQYF.

The chain's CDR3 is CASSFLDRGNYGYTF. DNA for the CDR3: TGCGCCAGCAGCTTCCTCGACAGGGGTAACTATGGCTACACCTTC. The chain carries TRBV5-1 and TRBJ1-2; 8 bases map to TRBD1. Germline V lookup: CDR1 SGHRS, CDR2 YFSETQ. After removal of 2 bases from V and 1 base from J, the junction contained 4 bases not matched to a gene. This CDR3 is 15 amino acids long.

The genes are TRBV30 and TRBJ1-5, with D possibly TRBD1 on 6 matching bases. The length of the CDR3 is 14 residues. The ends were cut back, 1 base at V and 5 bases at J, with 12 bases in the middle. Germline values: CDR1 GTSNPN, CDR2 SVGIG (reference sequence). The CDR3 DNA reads TGTGCCTGGAGTGCGGACAGATCTCATCAGCCCCAGCATTTT. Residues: CAWSADRSHQPQHF.

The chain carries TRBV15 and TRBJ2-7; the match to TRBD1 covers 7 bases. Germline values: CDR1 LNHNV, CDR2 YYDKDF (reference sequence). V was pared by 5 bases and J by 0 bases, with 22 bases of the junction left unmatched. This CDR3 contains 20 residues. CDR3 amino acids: CATSPLTGPTLTSSSYEQYV. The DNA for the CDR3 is TGTGCCACCAGCCCACTGACAGGGCCTACCCTGACCTCGAGCTCCTACGAGCAGTACGTC.

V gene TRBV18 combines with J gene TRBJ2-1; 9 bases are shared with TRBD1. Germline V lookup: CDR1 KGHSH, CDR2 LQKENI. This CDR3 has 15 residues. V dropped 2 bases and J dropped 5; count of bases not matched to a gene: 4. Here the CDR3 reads CASSPLDRGNNEQFF. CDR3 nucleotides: TGTGCCAGCTCACCATTGGACAGGGGTAACAATGAGCAGTTCTTC.

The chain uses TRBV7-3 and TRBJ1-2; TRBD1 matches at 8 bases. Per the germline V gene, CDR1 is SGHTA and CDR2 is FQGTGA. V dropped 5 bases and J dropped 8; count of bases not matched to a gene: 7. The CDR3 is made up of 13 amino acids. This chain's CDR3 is CASSPQGARGYTF. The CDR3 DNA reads TGTGCCAGCAGCCCGCAGGGGGCGCGAGGCTACACCTTC.

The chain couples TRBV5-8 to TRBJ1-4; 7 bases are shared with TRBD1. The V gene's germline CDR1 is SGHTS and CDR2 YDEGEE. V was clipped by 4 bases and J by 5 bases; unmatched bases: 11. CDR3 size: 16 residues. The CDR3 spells CASSTGDSLRNEKLFF. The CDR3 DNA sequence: TGTGCCAGCAGCACCGGGGACAGTCTGCGAAATGAAAAACTGTTTTTT.

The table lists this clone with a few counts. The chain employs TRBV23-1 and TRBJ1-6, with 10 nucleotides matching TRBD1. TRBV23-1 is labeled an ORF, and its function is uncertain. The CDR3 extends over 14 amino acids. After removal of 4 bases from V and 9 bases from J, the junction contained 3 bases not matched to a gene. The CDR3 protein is CASSPRDRGSPLHF. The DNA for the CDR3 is TGCGCCAGCAGTCCCCGGGACAGGGGTTCACCCCTCCACTTT.

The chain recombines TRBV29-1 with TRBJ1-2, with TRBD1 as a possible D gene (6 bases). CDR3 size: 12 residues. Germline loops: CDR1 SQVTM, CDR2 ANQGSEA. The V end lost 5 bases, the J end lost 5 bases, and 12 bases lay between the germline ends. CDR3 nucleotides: TGCAGCGTTAGGGCAGGGGAATATGGCTACACCTTC. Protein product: CSVRAGEYGYTF.

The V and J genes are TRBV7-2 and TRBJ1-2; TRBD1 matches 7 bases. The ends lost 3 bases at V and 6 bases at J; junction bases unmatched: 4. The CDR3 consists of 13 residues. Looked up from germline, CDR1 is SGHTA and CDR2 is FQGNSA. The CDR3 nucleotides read TGTGCCAGCAGCTTGGGACAGCTAAATGGCTACACCTTC. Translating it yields CASSLGQLNGYTF.

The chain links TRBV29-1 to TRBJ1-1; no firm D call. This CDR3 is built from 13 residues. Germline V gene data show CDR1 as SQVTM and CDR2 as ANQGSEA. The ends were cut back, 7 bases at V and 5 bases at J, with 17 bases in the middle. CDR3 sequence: CSATDLTRTEAFF. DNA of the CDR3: TGCAGCGCCACGGATCTAACAAGGACTGAAGCTTTCTTT.

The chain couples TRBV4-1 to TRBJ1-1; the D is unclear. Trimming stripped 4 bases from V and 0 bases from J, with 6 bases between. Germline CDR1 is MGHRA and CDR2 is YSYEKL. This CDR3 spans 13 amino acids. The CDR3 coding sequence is TGCGCCAGCAGCCGCGAGATGAACACTGAAGCTTTCTTT. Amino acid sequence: CASSREMNTEAFF.

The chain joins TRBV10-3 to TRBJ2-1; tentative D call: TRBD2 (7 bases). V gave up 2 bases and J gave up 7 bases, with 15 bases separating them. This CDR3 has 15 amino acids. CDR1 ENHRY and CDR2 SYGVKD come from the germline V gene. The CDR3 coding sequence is TGTGCCATCAGTGAGGCGCGGGGGCTAGGGAATGAGCAGTTCTTC. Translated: CAISEARGLGNEQFF.

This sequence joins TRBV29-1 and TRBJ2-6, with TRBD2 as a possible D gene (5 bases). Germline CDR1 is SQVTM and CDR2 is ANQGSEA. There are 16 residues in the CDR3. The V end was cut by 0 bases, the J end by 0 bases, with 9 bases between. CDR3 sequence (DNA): TGCAGCGTTGAAGATCGGAGGTTCTCTGGGGCCAACGTCCTGACTTTC. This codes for CSVEDRRFSGANVLTF.

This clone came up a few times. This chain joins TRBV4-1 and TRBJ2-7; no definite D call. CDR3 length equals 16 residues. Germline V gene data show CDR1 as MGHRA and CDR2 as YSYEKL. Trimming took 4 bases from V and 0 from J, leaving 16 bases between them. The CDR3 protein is CASSPRTAISSYEQYV. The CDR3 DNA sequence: TGCGCCAGCAGCCCAAGGACCGCTATCAGCTCCTACGAGCAGTACGTC.

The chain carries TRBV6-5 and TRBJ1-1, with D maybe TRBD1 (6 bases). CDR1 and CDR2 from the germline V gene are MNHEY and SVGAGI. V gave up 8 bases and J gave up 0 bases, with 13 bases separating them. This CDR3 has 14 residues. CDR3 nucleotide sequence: TGTGCCAGCTGCGAGACAGGAATGAACACTGAAGCTTTCTTT. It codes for CASCETGMNTEAFF.

DNA for the CDR3: TGTGCCAGCAGTTACGGGAAGAAGGGTGAAGCTTTCTTT. Translating it yields CASSYGKKGEAFF. The rearrangement links TRBV6-7 to TRBJ1-1; D gene ambiguous. TRBV6-7 is sorted into the ORF group, with uncertain function. Trimming shortened V by 2 bases and J by 7 bases, and 11 bases separated the two germline ends. The CDR3 covers 13 residues.

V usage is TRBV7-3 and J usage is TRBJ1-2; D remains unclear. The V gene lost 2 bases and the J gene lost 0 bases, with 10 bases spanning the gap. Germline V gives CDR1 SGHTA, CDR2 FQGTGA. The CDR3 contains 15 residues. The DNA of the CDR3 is TGTGCCAGCAGCTTAGCCGGAAACTCTAACTATGGCTACACCTTC. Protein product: CASSLAGNSNYGYTF.

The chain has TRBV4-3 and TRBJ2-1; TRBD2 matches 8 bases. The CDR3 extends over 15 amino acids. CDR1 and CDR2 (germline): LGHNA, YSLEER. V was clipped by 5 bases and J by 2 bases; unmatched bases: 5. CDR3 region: CASSELAGTYNEQFF. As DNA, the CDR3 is TGCGCCAGCAGCGAGCTAGCGGGTACCTACAATGAGCAGTTCTTC.

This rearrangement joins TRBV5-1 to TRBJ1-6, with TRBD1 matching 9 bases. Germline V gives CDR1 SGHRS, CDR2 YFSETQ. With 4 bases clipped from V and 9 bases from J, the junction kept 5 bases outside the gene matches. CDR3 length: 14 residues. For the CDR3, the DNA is TGCGCCAGCAGCCTGGGACAGGGAGGTTCACCCCTCCACTTT. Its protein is CASSLGQGGSPLHF.